The sample holds many counts of the clone carrying this TCR beta chain. Its antigen is undetermined. Making the TCR beta libraries involved quantitative 5'-RACE with molecular barcodes. TCRdb processed the 5' RACE reads anew with MiXCR; each CDR3 protein has one entry. This sample has around 130,000 distinct CDR3 sequences; 9.3% occur once, and the top ten carry 2.5% to 4%. Trimming removed 6 bases at V and 0 bases at J, with 9 bases between. The CDR3 loop spans 14 amino acids. This record belongs to a study of CD8 T cells in ankylosing spondylitis. General study points: Certain motif variants had earlier been reported in reactive arthritis synovial fluid and blood. Disease-linked clones reportedly showed significant enrichment in matched ankylosing spondylitis synovial fluid. What seemed typical of ankylosing spondylitis blood was a TCR beta motif built from several highly homologous variants.

The genes are TRBV12-3 or TRBV12-4 and TRBJ2-1; no reliable D call. The sample taken for sequencing was blood, either unsorted or a sorted T cell fraction (not recorded which). The TCR originated in a male donor with ankylosing spondylitis or in good health (not recorded which). The CDR3 DNA reads as TGTGCCAGCAGACGGCAAACCTCCTACAATGAGCAGTTCTTC. Amino acid sequence: CASRRQTSYNEQFF.